This T cell receptor beta chain was documented in a study of blood T cell repertoires in COVID-19. Whole-study context: Acute and convalescent COVID-19 specimens originated in the United States, Italy and Spain. Nucleic acid was either cDNA or gDNA, and it came from T cells, B-cell-depleted T cells, or PBMCs.

The ends were cut back, 0 bases at V and 4 bases at J, with 11 bases in the middle. There are 15 residues in the CDR3. CDR1 is LGHDT, CDR2 YNNKEL, per germline (reference sequence). As handled by the study authors: Scientists estimated how many nucleated cells there were by amplifying reference gene primers. Method: immunoSEQ multiplex PCR; TCRdb's copy keeps in-frame clones and lacks some. V and J calls and clone size are copied from that table; D and trimming were computed from the DNA. The data contain about 360,000 clones, about 86% of them singletons. Enrollment of patients from Seattle took place during active infection, with longitudinal follow-up.

This clonotype was sampled from a woman aged 55-75 years with COVID-19, enrolled during active disease. Sequencing used peripheral blood. The chain joins TRBV3-1 (or the pseudogene TRBV3-2) to TRBJ2-3; D is unresolved. CDR3 nucleotides: TGTGCCAGCAGCCAAGATTCGGTGAGAGCAGATACGCAGTATTTT. Its protein product is CASSQDSVRADTQYF.